This TCR beta chain emerged from a study of regulatory T cells in long-lasting Graves disease. Study context: Antithyroid drugs had been taken under 3 months by newly diagnosed Graves' patients.

This clonotype was observed many times. Its specificity is unknown. The trim removed 10 bases at V and 7 bases at J, leaving 7 bases unmatched. The CDR3 totals 13 residues. Study-wide points: Favored gene segments in persistent disease were TRBV28, TRBJ1-2 and TRBJ2-5.

Building the TCR beta libraries relied on iRepertoire HTBI primers, and CDR3 regions underwent Arm-PCR. TCRdb recomputed calls from the multiplex PCR reads with MiXCR, one row per CDR3 protein. The sample lists 350,000 to 550,000 distinct CDR3 sequences; about 16% were seen once. The time point denotes: newly diagnosed GD, antithyroid drugs for less than 3 months. TCR sequences were obtained from RNA taken from PBMCs. The data also belong to a second study, concerning T cells in Graves' hyperthyroidism and ophthalmopathy. That paper notes: The patients, who ranged from 18 to 65 in age, presented with newly diagnosed hyperthyroidism lasting under 2 months. Researchers found most expanded thyroid clonotypes above 0.001 in blood as well.

The source was peripheral blood mononuclear cells (PBMCs), collected at new diagnosis, from a patient treated with antithyroid drugs. The source of this sequence is a woman between 18 and 30 years old with Graves disease. This chain uses TRBV12-3 or TRBV12-4 with TRBJ2-7; TRBD2 matches 13 bases. The CDR3 spells CATSLAGGLEQYF. CDR3 DNA: TGTGCCACCTCACTAGCGGGAGGGCTAGAGCAGTACTTC.